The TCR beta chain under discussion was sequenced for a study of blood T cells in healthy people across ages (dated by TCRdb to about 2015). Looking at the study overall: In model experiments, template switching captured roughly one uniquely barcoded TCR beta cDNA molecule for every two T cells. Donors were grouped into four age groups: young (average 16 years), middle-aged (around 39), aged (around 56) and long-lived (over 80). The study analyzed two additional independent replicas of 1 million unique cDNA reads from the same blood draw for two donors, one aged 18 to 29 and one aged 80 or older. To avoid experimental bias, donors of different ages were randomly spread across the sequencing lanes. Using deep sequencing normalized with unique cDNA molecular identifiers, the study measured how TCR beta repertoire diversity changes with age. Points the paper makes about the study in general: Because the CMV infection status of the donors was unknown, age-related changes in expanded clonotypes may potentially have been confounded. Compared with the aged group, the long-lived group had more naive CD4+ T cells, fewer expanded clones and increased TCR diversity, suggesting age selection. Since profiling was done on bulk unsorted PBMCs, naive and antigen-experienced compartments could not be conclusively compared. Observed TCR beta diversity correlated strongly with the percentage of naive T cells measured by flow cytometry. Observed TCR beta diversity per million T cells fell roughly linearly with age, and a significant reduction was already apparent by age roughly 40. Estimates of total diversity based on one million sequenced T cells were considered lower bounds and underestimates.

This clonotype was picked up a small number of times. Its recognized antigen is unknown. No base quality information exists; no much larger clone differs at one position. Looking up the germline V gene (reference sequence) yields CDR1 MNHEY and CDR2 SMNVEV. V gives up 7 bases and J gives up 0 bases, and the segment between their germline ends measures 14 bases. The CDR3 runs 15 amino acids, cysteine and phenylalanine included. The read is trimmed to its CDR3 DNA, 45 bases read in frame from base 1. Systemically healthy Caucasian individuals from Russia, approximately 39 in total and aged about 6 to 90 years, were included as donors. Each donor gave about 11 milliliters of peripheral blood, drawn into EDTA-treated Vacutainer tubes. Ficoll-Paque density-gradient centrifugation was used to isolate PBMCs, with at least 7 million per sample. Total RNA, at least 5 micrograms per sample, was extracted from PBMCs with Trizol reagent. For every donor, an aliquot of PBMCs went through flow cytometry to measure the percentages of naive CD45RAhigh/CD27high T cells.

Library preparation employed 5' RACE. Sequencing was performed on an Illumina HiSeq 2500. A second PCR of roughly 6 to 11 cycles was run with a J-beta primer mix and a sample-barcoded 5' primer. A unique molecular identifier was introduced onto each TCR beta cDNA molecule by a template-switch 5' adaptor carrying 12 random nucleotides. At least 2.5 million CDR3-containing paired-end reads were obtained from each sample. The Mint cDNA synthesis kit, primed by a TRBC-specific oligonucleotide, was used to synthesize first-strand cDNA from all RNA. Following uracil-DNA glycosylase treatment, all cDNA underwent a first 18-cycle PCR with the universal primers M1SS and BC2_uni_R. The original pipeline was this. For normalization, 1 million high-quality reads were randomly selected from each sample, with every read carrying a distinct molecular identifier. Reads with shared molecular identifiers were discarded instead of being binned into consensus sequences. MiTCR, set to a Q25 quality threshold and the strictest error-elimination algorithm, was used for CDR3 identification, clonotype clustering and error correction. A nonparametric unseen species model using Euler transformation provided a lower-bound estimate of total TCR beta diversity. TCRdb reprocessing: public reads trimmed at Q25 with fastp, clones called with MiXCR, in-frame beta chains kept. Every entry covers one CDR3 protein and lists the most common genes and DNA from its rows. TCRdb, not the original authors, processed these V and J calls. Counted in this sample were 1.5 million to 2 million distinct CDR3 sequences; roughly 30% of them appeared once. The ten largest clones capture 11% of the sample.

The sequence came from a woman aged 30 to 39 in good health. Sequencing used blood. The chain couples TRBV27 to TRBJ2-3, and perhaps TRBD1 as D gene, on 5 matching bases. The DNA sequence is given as TGTGCCAGCAACGAGGACATATCTAGCACAGATACGCAGTATTTT. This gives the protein CASNEDISSTDTQYF.